The TCR beta chain described here comes from a study of shared clonotypes between healthy human individuals. Generated by immunoSEQ multiplex PCR, the TCRdb table keeps only in-frame clones and is missing some. The sample holds millions of clones, about 93% seen once. Comment on this clone: Other DNA sequences from this sample encode an identical CDR3 as well.

The CDR3 totals 13 residues. Germline-derived CDR1 and CDR2 are LNHDA and SQIVND (reference sequence). Between the trimmed V and J ends, which lost 6 bases and 4 bases, there was a span of 12 bases. CD45RO-negative, CCR7-positively selected cells formed the naive CD8 fraction, excluding terminally differentiated effector memory CD45RA+ cells. What was sequenced was naive CD8+ T cells from PBMCs. This TCR was sampled from a man aged 18 to 29 in good health. Some clones in this sample may be carry-over from other donors' samples. The chain has TRBV19 and TRBJ1-1; a weak D match, TRBD1 (6 bases). The CDR3 region is CASRTGGSTEAFF. The DNA of the CDR3 is TGTGCCAGTAGGACAGGCGGCAGCACTGAAGCTTTCTTT.